The T cell receptor (beta chain) described here comes from a study of blood T cells in healthy people across ages (dated by TCRdb to about 2015). At the level of the whole study: Template switching captured roughly one uniquely barcoded TCR beta cDNA molecule per two T cells in model experiments. Two additional independent replicas of 1 million unique cDNA reads from the same blood draw were analyzed for two donors (one aged 18 to 30 and one aged 80 or older). To avoid experimental bias, donors of different ages were distributed randomly across sequencing lanes. Four age groups were formed from the donors: young (average approximately 15 years), middle-aged (approximately 40), aged (over 55) and long-lived (about 80). The study measured age-related changes in TCR beta repertoire diversity using deep sequencing normalized with unique cDNA molecular identifiers. Broader findings and caveats from the paper: The percentage of naive T cells measured by flow cytometry correlated strongly with observed TCR beta diversity. Since profiling was done on bulk unsorted PBMCs, naive and antigen-experienced compartments could not be conclusively compared. The CMV infection status of donors was not known, potentially confounding age-related changes in expanded clonotypes. Observed TCR beta diversity per million T cells fell roughly linearly with age, and a significant reduction was already apparent by age around 39. Total diversity estimates from one million sequenced T cells were considered lower bounds and underestimates. Compared with the aged group, the long-lived group had more naive CD4+ T cells, fewer expanded clones and increased TCR diversity, suggesting age selection.

Of note for this clonotype: The antigen this receptor binds is unknown. It has no much larger one-base neighbor in the sample; base qualities were not kept.

There are 13 amino acids in the CDR3, from cysteine to phenylalanine inclusive. Only the CDR3 DNA stays, 39 bases, in frame from base 1. CDR1 and CDR2, looked up from the germline V gene (reference sequence), are LGHDT and YNNKEL. The library came from 5' RACE. The sequencer was an Illumina HiSeq 2500. A second roughly 6 to 11 cycle PCR used a sample-barcoded 5' primer and a J-beta primer mix. Each TCR beta cDNA molecule received a unique molecular identifier from a template-switch 5' adaptor carrying 12 random nucleotides. Each sample yielded at least 2.5 million CDR3-containing paired-end reads. First-strand cDNA was synthesized from all RNA with the Mint cDNA synthesis kit, primed by a TRBC-specific oligonucleotide. After uracil-DNA glycosylase treatment, a first 18-cycle PCR used universal primers M1SS and BC2_uni_R on all cDNA. The source study handled its data this way. Normalization of each sample was performed by random selection of 1 million high-quality reads, each carrying a distinct molecular identifier. Reads with shared molecular identifiers were discarded instead of being binned into consensus sequences. MiTCR, run with a Q25 quality threshold and the strictest error-elimination algorithm, handled CDR3 identification, clonotype clustering and error correction. A nonparametric unseen species model with Euler transformation was used to estimate a lower bound on total TCR beta diversity. TCRdb's own reprocessing of the public reads used fastp at Q25 and MiXCR and kept productive beta chains. Records with the same CDR3 protein are collapsed into one entry carrying the most frequent genes and DNA. The V and J calls shown here were made by TCRdb, not taken from the authors' results. The sample records under 2 million distinct CDR3 sequences, roughly a third of which are singletons. The ten largest account for roughly 12% of the sample.

The donors were roughly 40 Caucasian individuals from Russia, aged roughly 6 to 100 years, who were systemically healthy. Approximately 10 milliliters of peripheral blood were collected from each donor into EDTA-treated Vacutainer tubes. PBMCs were isolated by Ficoll-Paque density-gradient centrifugation, with at least 7 million obtained per sample. Total RNA was extracted from PBMCs with Trizol reagent, with at least 6 micrograms obtained per sample. The percentages of naive CD45RAhigh/CD27high T cells were determined by flow cytometry on a PBMC aliquot from every donor. Sequences were obtained from blood. The rearrangement joined TRBV3-1 to TRBJ2-4, with the D gene not confidently named. The closer fit of TRBJ2-7 to the DNA end suggests the J call may be wrong. The clonotype comes from a woman younger than 45 in good health. CDR3 loop: CASSQYHPGEQYF. The bases read TGTGCCAGCAGCCAATACCACCCCGGCGAGCAGTACTTC.